One sample yielded the 19 T cell receptor beta chains listed below, sequenced in a study of blood T cell repertoires in COVID-19. TCRdb's copy holds only in-frame clones and misses some; the assay was immunoSEQ multiplex PCR. The sample lists 90,000 to 100,000 clones, 81% occurring once. The source material was peripheral blood. Source of these receptors: a man in his fifties or sixties with acute or convalescent COVID-19.

CDR3 in amino acids: CASSQRGSNTEAFF. The CDR3 nucleotides are TGTGCCAGCAGCCAACGGGGGTCGAACACTGAAGCTTTCTTT. V and J are TRBV3-1 (or the pseudogene TRBV3-2) and TRBJ1-1; tentative D call: TRBD1 (5 bases). V dropped 2 bases and J dropped 1 base, with 8 bases sitting between them. The CDR3 has 14 residues. Germline lookup yields CDR1 LGHDT and CDR2 YNNKEL (reference sequence).

The rearrangement uses TRBV5-1 and TRBJ1-3; 9 bases match TRBD1. Looked up from germline, CDR1 is SGHRS and CDR2 is YFSETQ. The CDR3 contains 15 residues. The junction had 5 bases not matched to a gene; V was cut back by 7 bases and J by 0 bases. CDR3 residues: CASGTGPYSGNTIYF. Here the CDR3 DNA reads TGCGCCAGCGGGACAGGGCCTTACTCTGGAAACACCATATATTTT.

The chain couples TRBV5-1 to TRBJ2-7, with TRBD2 matching over 13 bases. Germline CDR1 reads SGHRS; CDR2 reads YFSETQ. The J segment lost 4 bases and the V segment lost 3 bases, leaving 7 bases of the junction unmatched. The CDR3 has 16 residues. In DNA form, the CDR3 reads TGCGCCAGCAGCTCGGGGACTAGCGGGATAGGGTACGAGCAGTACTTC. It codes for CASSSGTSGIGYEQYF.

This chain joins TRBV20-1 and TRBJ1-2, with 11 bases aligning to TRBD1. This CDR3 contains 14 residues. Germline V gene lookup returns CDR1 DFQATT and CDR2 SNEGSKA (reference sequence). J lost 5 bases, V lost 3 bases, and 5 bases had no gene match. CDR3 sequence reads: CSASGDRGWYGYTF. CDR3 sequence (DNA): TGCAGTGCTAGTGGGGACAGGGGGTGGTATGGCTACACCTTC.

CDR3 residues: CASSPPRGGMLWEQFF. The CDR3 coding sequence is TGTGCCAGCAGCCCACCCCGGGGGGGGATGCTATGGGAGCAGTTCTTC. V and J are TRBV3-1 (or the pseudogene TRBV3-2) and TRBJ2-1, with 8 bases lining up with TRBD2. The V segment lost 4 bases and the J segment 10 bases; nucleotides outside the gene matches: 15. CDR1 and CDR2 (germline): LGHDT, YNNKEL (reference sequence). This CDR3 comprises 16 residues.

This clone was recorded only once. The chain joins TRBV6-6 to TRBJ2-3; D is perhaps TRBD2 (5 bases). Deletions cut 6 bases from V and 6 bases from J, with 13 bases between. The V gene's germline CDR1 is MNHNY and CDR2 SVGAGI (reference sequence). The CDR3 has 13 amino acids. The CDR3 reads CASSRVSGDTQYF. Here the CDR3 DNA reads TGTGCCAGCAGCCGAGTATCGGGGGATACGCAGTATTTT.

A single count supports this clone. V gene TRBV2 combines with J gene TRBJ2-1, with D uncertain. The V gene's germline CDR1 is SNHLY and CDR2 FYNNEI. CDR3 length equals 14 residues. Trimming removed 3 bases from V and 7 bases from J, with 13 bases in between. CDR3 sequence: CASSEFFRPNEQFF. The DNA for the CDR3 is TGTGCCAGCAGTGAGTTTTTCAGGCCAAATGAGCAGTTCTTC. Combining the CDR3 with reference TRBV2 and TRBJ2-1 gives the whole variable domain EPEVTQTPSHQVTQMGQEVILRCVPISNHLYFYWYRQILGQKVEFLVSFYNNEISEKSEIFDDQFSVERPDGSNFTLKIRSTKLEDSAMYFCASSEFFRPNEQFFGPGTRLTVL.

This clone was recorded a few times. This chain joins TRBV4-1 and TRBJ2-1; 10 nucleotides align to TRBD1. The CDR3 loop spans 16 amino acids. The germline V gene encodes CDR1 MGHRA and CDR2 YSYEKL. J was trimmed by 5 bases and V by 3 bases; bases with no gene match: 7. CDR3 in amino acids: CASSQWGDRGHNEQFF. The CDR3 DNA reads as TGCGCCAGCAGCCAGTGGGGGGACAGGGGCCACAATGAGCAGTTCTTC.

This clone was picked up a small number of times. The V call is TRBV4-1, the J call TRBJ1-5, with 9 bases lining up with TRBD1. In germline, CDR1 is MGHRA, CDR2 YSYEKL. The CDR3 loop spans 15 amino acids. V shed 5 bases and J 5 bases; nucleotides not matched to a gene: 7. Here the CDR3 DNA reads TGCGCCAGCAGCTCGGGACAGGGAGGATATCAGCCCCAGCATTTT. Protein product: CASSSGQGGYQPQHF.

A single count supports this clone. The chain uses TRBV28 and TRBJ2-7, with TRBD1 matching over 7 bases. CDR3 length equals 14 residues. V trimming: 5 bases; J trimming: 3 bases; junction bases outside the gene matches: 7. Looked up from germline, CDR1 is MDHEN and CDR2 is SYDVKM. The CDR3 region has the DNA TGTGCCAGCAGTACAGCCGGGACAGTCTACGAGCAGTACTTC. This sequence encodes CASSTAGTVYEQYF.

V gene TRBV4-3 combines with J gene TRBJ2-7; TRBD2 is a possible D gene (6 bases). Trimming took off 1 base at V and 0 bases at J, with 10 bases between the two ends. This CDR3 contains 15 residues. Germline CDR1 is LGHNA and CDR2 is YSLEER. The CDR3, as DNA: TGCGCCAGCAGCCAAGTTCCCGGGAGCTCCTACGAGCAGTACTTC. Amino acid sequence: CASSQVPGSSYEQYF.

The chain links TRBV11-3 to TRBJ2-7; the D gene is possibly TRBD2 (5 bases). Germline CDR1 reads SGHNT; CDR2 reads YENEEA. Trimming took off 3 bases at V and 1 base at J, with 7 bases between the two ends. The CDR3 is made up of 13 amino acids. The CDR3 coding sequence is TGTGCCAGCAGCTTCGAGGGTTCCTACGAGCAGTACTTC. Its protein is CASSFEGSYEQYF. Full variable domain (missing parts from reference TRBV11-3 and TRBJ2-7): EAGVVQSPRYKIIEKKQPVAFWCNPISGHNTLYWYLQNLGQGPELLIRYENEEAVDDSQLPKDRFSAERLKGVDSTLKIQPAELGDSAVYLCASSFEGSYEQYFGPGTRLTVT.

The V call is TRBV18, the J call TRBJ2-5; D unclear. V was trimmed by 0 bases and J by 4 bases, leaving 9 bases between them. Germline V lookup: CDR1 KGHSH, CDR2 LQKENI. This CDR3 region has 14 residues. DNA for the CDR3: TGTGCCAGCTCACCACCATATCTAACAGAGACCCAGTACTTC. It specifies CASSPPYLTETQYF.

This chain connects TRBV5-5 to TRBJ1-6; a weak D match, TRBD1 (5 bases). CDR3 size: 13 residues. Trimming pared 7 bases from V and 8 bases from J, leaving 13 bases between. The V gene's germline CDR1 is SGHKS and CDR2 YYEKEE (reference sequence). The CDR3 loop reads CASQLGGDSPLHF. Written as DNA, the CDR3 is TGTGCCAGCCAACTCGGGGGGGATTCACCCCTCCACTTT.

The chain combines TRBV4-3 with TRBJ2-1; 8 bases are a match to TRBD2. The V segment lost 2 bases and the J segment 2 bases; nucleotides outside the gene matches: 8. This CDR3 comprises 17 residues. Germline values: CDR1 LGHNA, CDR2 YSLEER. CDR3 DNA: TGCGCCAGCAGCCAATCAAGGGTAGCGGGGACCTACAATGAGCAGTTCTTC. Translating it yields CASSQSRVAGTYNEQFF.

The CDR3: CASSELLEGPETQYF. The CDR3 nucleotides are TGTGCCAGCAGTGAACTACTAGAGGGCCCGGAGACCCAGTACTTC. The gene calls are TRBV25-1 and TRBJ2-5, with a weak D call TRBD2 (5 bases). V shed 2 bases and J shed 5 bases, with 15 bases lying between them. CDR1 MGHDK and CDR2 SYGVNS come from the germline V gene. The CDR3 totals 15 residues.

This chain joins TRBV30 and TRBJ2-7; 7 nucleotides line up with TRBD1. The CDR3 consists of 16 residues. Germline CDR1 is GTSNPN and CDR2 is SVGIG (reference sequence). Unmatched junction bases numbered 8, after V lost 0 bases and J lost 0 bases. The CDR3 protein is CAWSVRTGRPSYEQYF. CDR3 bases: TGTGCCTGGAGTGTACGGACAGGTCGTCCCTCCTACGAGCAGTACTTC. Full variable domain (outside the CDR3, taken from reference TRBV30 and TRBJ2-7): SQTIHQWPATLVQPVGSPLSLECTVEGTSNPNLYWYRQAAGRGLQLLFYSVGIGQISSEVPQNLSASRPQDRQFILSSKKLLLSDSGFYLCAWSVRTGRPSYEQYFGPGTRLTVT.

The chain links TRBV5-1 to TRBJ1-6; 7 bases map to TRBD1. The V gene's germline CDR1 is SGHRS and CDR2 YFSETQ. The CDR3 spans 14 residues. The J segment lost 4 bases and the V segment lost 7 bases, leaving 5 bases of the junction unmatched. CDR3 DNA: TGCGCCAGCCGGCTGGGACAGTATAATTCACCCCTCCACTTT. It translates to CASRLGQYNSPLHF.

V usage is TRBV2 and J usage is TRBJ1-6; the D gene is possibly TRBD1 (5 bases). Germline assignment: CDR1 SNHLY and CDR2 FYNNEI. V was trimmed by 5 bases and J by 6 bases, leaving 11 bases between them. The CDR3 consists of 14 residues. The CDR3 DNA sequence: TGTGCCAGCAGTTCGACAGATGTTAATTCACCCCTCCACTTT. Translating gives CASSSTDVNSPLHF.